This T cell receptor (delta chain) was captured in a study of gamma-delta chains in newborns, infants, children. Whole-study context: Polyclonal expansion of innate γδ T cells after birth follows microbial exposure.

TCRdb re-called the reads with CATT. This sample has thousands of delta-chain clones, with 2.1% found just once. Sequenced sample: blood. The clonotype was recovered from a child who was a newborn, infant or young child, either healthy, febrile or measles-vaccinated (not recorded which).

The CDR3 loop reads CACDSTGGYSSSWDTRQMFF. In DNA, the CDR3 is TGTGCCTGTGACAGTACTGGGGGATACTCCAGCTCCTGGGACACCCGACAGATGTTTTTC. The chain combines TRDV2 with TRDJ3; 12 bases align to TRDD3. Germline V gives CDR1 GEAIGNYY, CDR2 EKD. This CDR3 contains 20 residues. V lost 2 bases and J lost 0; bases outside the gene matches: 7.